The rows below give T cell receptor beta chains drawn from one sample of a study of blood T cell repertoires in COVID-19. Method: immunoSEQ multiplex PCR; TCRdb's copy keeps in-frame clones and lacks some. The table has about 380,000 clones, more than 75% seen once. Sequenced: PBMCs or T cells enriched from blood (not recorded which). These receptors came from a woman aged 18-35 years who had recovered from COVID-19. The CDR3 runs from the conserved cysteine through the conserved F or W. Fields, in order: J gene, clone size, D gene, V gene, CDR3 protein, CDR3 DNA. A D gene is named only where the DNA matches it firmly. Part of the rows lack a size; the others show once, few, many or a class for expanded clones.

J: TRBJ1-5; size: .; D: .; V: TRBV6-1; CDR3: CASSEERGGSNQPQHF; DNA: TGTGCCAGCAGTGAAGAGAGGGGAGGGAGCAATCAGCCCCAGCATTTT
J: TRBJ2-7; size: once; D: TRBD1; V: TRBV28; CDR3: CASRPGQSYEQYF; DNA: TGTGCCAGCAGACCGGGACAGAGCTACGAGCAGTACTTC
J: TRBJ1-2; size: .; D: .; V: TRBV6-5; CDR3: CASSYRDWRGYTF; DNA: TGTGCCAGCAGTTACCGAGACTGGAGAGGCTACACCTTC
J: TRBJ2-7; size: .; D: .; V: TRBV7-9; CDR3: CASSLGRAEQYF; DNA: TGTGCCAGCAGCTTGGGCAGAGCCGAGCAGTACTTC
J: TRBJ2-6; size: .; D: .; V: TRBV5-6; CDR3: CASSLRGPAGANVLTF; DNA: TGTGCCAGCAGCTTAAGGGGCCCAGCTGGGGCCAACGTCCTGACTTTC
J: TRBJ1-2; size: .; D: TRBD1; V: TRBV18; CDR3: CASSPTARTDREDGYTF; DNA: TGTGCCAGCTCCCCAACTGCCCGGACCGACAGGGAGGATGGCTACACCTTC
J: TRBJ2-3; size: .; D: TRBD1; V: TRBV14; CDR3: CASSRDRDTQYF; DNA: TGTGCCAGCAGCCGGGACAGGGATACGCAGTATTTT
J: TRBJ2-1; size: .; D: TRBD2; V: TRBV11-2; CDR3: CASSPRLAGGYNEQFF; DNA: TGTGCCAGCAGCCCCAGACTAGCGGGGGGGTACAATGAGCAGTTCTTC
J: TRBJ1-5; size: .; D: TRBD1; V: TRBV6-6; CDR3: CASRGAGTAGNQPQHF; DNA: TGTGCCAGCAGGGGGGCCGGGACAGCAGGCAATCAGCCCCAGCATTTT
J: TRBJ2-5; size: .; D: .; V: TRBV7-9; CDR3: CASSSLAEQETQYF; DNA: TGTGCCAGCAGCTCATTAGCGGAACAAGAGACCCAGTACTTC
J: TRBJ2-2; size: .; D: TRBD1; V: TRBV9; CDR3: CASSIRTGGTNTGELFF; DNA: TGTGCCAGCAGCATTCGGACAGGGGGTACGAACACCGGGGAGCTGTTTTTT
J: TRBJ1-4; size: once; D: TRBD1; V: TRBV19; CDR3: CASSNWDRDMNEKLFF; DNA: TGTGCCAGTAGCAACTGGGACAGGGATATGAATGAAAAACTGTTTTTT
J: TRBJ1-2; size: .; D: .; V: TRBV28; CDR3: CASSVMQRYGYTF; DNA: TGTGCCAGCTCCGTGATGCAGCGCTATGGCTACACCTTC
J: TRBJ2-5; size: .; D: .; V: TRBV6-5; CDR3: CASSTSLGGLETQYF; DNA: TGTGCCAGCTCAACTAGTCTCGGGGGACTGGAGACCCAGTACTTC
J: TRBJ2-7; size: .; D: TRBD1; V: TRBV5-1; CDR3: CASSPTGAGEQYF; DNA: TGCGCCAGCAGCCCTACAGGGGCTGGCGAGCAGTACTTC
J: TRBJ2-7; size: .; D: .; V: TRBV5-1; CDR3: CASSSYSYEQYF; DNA: TGCGCCAGCAGCTCGTACTCCTACGAGCAGTACTTC
J: TRBJ2-1; size: .; D: TRBD1; V: TRBV6-5; CDR3: CASSWTGSPQQFF; DNA: TGTGCCAGCAGCTGGACAGGCAGCCCGCAGCAGTTCTTC
J: TRBJ1-2; size: .; D: .; V: TRBV18; CDR3: CASSPPSGPHYGYTF; DNA: TGTGCCAGCTCACCACCGTCAGGGCCCCACTATGGCTACACCTTC
J: TRBJ2-5; size: .; D: TRBD1; V: TRBV6-5; CDR3: CASSTGQGPQETQYF; DNA: TGTGCCAGCAGTACGGGACAGGGACCCCAAGAGACCCAGTACTTC
J: TRBJ2-1; size: .; D: .; V: TRBV9; CDR3: CASNSNGVSYNEQFF; DNA: TGTGCCAGCAATTCCAACGGGGTTTCCTACAATGAGCAGTTCTTC
J: TRBJ1-1; size: .; D: .; V: TRBV14; CDR3: CASSQQTAGPRGAFF; DNA: TGTGCCAGCAGCCAACAAACGGCTGGACCCCGGGGAGCTTTCTTT
J: TRBJ2-7; size: .; D: TRBD2; V: TRBV29-1; CDR3: CSVEMTSGGYEQYF; DNA: TGCAGCGTTGAAATGACTAGCGGGGGATACGAGCAGTACTTC
J: TRBJ1-3; size: .; D: .; V: TRBV7-9; CDR3: CASIKPEDSSGNTIYF; DNA: TGTGCCAGCATCAAACCAGAAGACAGCTCTGGAAACACCATATATTTT
J: TRBJ1-2; size: .; D: TRBD1; V: TRBV24-1; CDR3: CATSDTRQGSYGYTF; DNA: TGTGCCACCAGTGATACCCGACAGGGTAGCTATGGCTACACCTTC
J: TRBJ1-1; size: .; D: TRBD1; V: TRBV19; CDR3: CASSTRDRGRTNTEAFF; DNA: TGTGCCAGTAGTACCAGGGACAGGGGTCGAACCAACACTGAAGCTTTCTTT
J: TRBJ1-2; size: .; D: .; V: TRBV7-2; CDR3: CASSFVHVQTYGYTF; DNA: TGTGCCAGCAGCTTTGTGCACGTACAAACCTATGGCTACACCTTC
J: TRBJ1-2; size: once; D: TRBD1; V: TRBV30; CDR3: CAGDRGKGGYTF; DNA: TGTGCCGGAGACAGGGGGAAGGGTGGCTACACCTTC
J: TRBJ2-5; size: .; D: TRBD1; V: TRBV19; CDR3: CASSVTGGGTETQYF; DNA: TGTGCCAGTAGTGTGACAGGGGGAGGTACAGAGACCCAGTACTTC
J: TRBJ2-2; size: .; D: .; V: TRBV6-5; CDR3: CASSALGTSTGELFF; DNA: TGTGCCAGCAGCGCCCTCGGGACAAGCACCGGGGAGCTGTTTTTT
J: TRBJ1-1; size: .; D: TRBD1; V: TRBV19; CDR3: CASRDRDRAIMNTEAFF; DNA: TGTGCCAGTAGGGATAGGGACAGGGCGATTATGAACACTGAAGCTTTCTTT
J: TRBJ2-2; size: few; D: TRBD2; V: TRBV19; CDR3: CASIPGRGAGELFF; DNA: TGTGCCAGTATTCCCGGGAGGGGGGCCGGGGAGCTGTTTTTT
J: TRBJ2-5; size: .; D: TRBD2; V: TRBV5-1; CDR3: CASSLVSGQETQYF; DNA: TGCGCCAGCAGCTTGGTTAGCGGGCAAGAGACCCAGTACTTC
J: TRBJ1-1; size: .; D: .; V: TRBV7-3; CDR3: CASSADRNTEAFF; DNA: TGTGCCAGCAGCGCGGACAGGAACACTGAAGCTTTCTTT
J: TRBJ1-2; size: .; D: TRBD1; V: TRBV6-5; CDR3: CASTGQGGYGYTF; DNA: TGTGCCAGCACCGGACAGGGGGGGTATGGCTACACCTTC
J: TRBJ2-7; size: once; D: TRBD2; V: TRBV15; CDR3: CATSRDPGGELEQYF; DNA: TGTGCCACCAGCAGAGATCCGGGGGGGGAATTAGAGCAGTACTTC
J: TRBJ2-5; size: .; D: TRBD1; V: TRBV28; CDR3: CASSLGTGAGIYQETQYF; DNA: TGTGCCAGCAGTTTGGGGACAGGGGCGGGAATTTATCAAGAGACCCAGTACTTC
J: TRBJ1-2; size: once; D: TRBD1; V: TRBV23-1; CDR3: CASSQLDRAEGYTF; DNA: TGCGCCAGCAGTCAACTAGACAGGGCAGAGGGCTACACCTTC
J: TRBJ1-1; size: .; D: TRBD1; V: TRBV14; CDR3: CASSLHRGGTEAFF; DNA: TGTGCCAGCAGCCTTCACAGGGGGGGCACTGAAGCTTTCTTT
J: TRBJ1-6; size: .; D: .; V: TRBV3-1/TRBV3-2; CDR3: CASSQEGGYNSPLHF; DNA: TGTGCCAGCAGCCAAGAAGGGGGATATAATTCACCCCTCCACTTT
J: TRBJ1-2; size: .; D: TRBD1; V: TRBV25-1; CDR3: CASSETGGYGYTF; DNA: TGTGCCAGCAGTGAAACAGGGGGCTATGGCTACACCTTC
J: TRBJ1-1; size: .; D: TRBD1; V: TRBV10-3; CDR3: CAISGQGDTEAFF; DNA: TGTGCCATCAGTGGTCAGGGGGACACTGAAGCTTTCTTT
J: TRBJ1-3; size: few; D: TRBD1; V: TRBV9; CDR3: CASSAQQGASGGNTIYF; DNA: TGTGCCAGCAGCGCTCAACAGGGGGCGAGCGGTGGAAACACCATATATTTT
J: TRBJ2-2; size: .; D: .; V: TRBV19; CDR3: CASSPSDWTQGELFF; DNA: TGTGCCAGTAGTCCTTCGGACTGGACCCAGGGGGAGCTGTTTTTT
J: TRBJ1-3; size: .; D: .; V: TRBV30; CDR3: CAGGLQVFSGNTIYF; DNA: TGTGCCGGGGGCCTCCAGGTATTCTCTGGAAACACCATATATTTT
J: TRBJ2-5; size: .; D: .; V: TRBV6-5; CDR3: CASSPALSGGETQYF; DNA: TGTGCCAGCAGTCCCGCCCTTTCAGGGGGGGAGACCCAGTACTTC
J: TRBJ1-1; size: .; D: .; V: TRBV6-2/TRBV6-3; CDR3: CASSLGVNTEAFF; DNA: TGTGCCAGCAGTCTCGGGGTGAACACTGAAGCTTTCTTT
J: TRBJ2-7; size: .; D: TRBD1; V: TRBV10-3; CDR3: CAISPGTVHEQYF; DNA: TGTGCCATCAGTCCCGGGACAGTCCACGAGCAGTACTTC
J: TRBJ2-1; size: many; D: TRBD2; V: TRBV3-1/TRBV3-2; CDR3: CASSQALAGVGNEQFF; DNA: TGTGCCAGCAGCCAAGCCTTAGCGGGGGTGGGCAATGAGCAGTTCTTC
J: TRBJ2-7; size: .; D: .; V: TRBV6-2/TRBV6-3; CDR3: CASSWDDRSSYEQYF; DNA: TGTGCCAGCAGCTGGGACGACAGGAGCTCCTACGAGCAGTACTTC
J: TRBJ1-2; size: .; D: TRBD1; V: TRBV7-9; CDR3: CASSTRTGDGYGYTF; DNA: TGTGCCAGCAGCACCCGGACAGGGGATGGCTATGGCTACACCTTC
J: TRBJ1-2; size: .; D: TRBD1; V: TRBV15; CDR3: CATSTTGGGGYTF; DNA: TGTGCCACCAGCACCACAGGGGGCGGGGGCTACACCTTC